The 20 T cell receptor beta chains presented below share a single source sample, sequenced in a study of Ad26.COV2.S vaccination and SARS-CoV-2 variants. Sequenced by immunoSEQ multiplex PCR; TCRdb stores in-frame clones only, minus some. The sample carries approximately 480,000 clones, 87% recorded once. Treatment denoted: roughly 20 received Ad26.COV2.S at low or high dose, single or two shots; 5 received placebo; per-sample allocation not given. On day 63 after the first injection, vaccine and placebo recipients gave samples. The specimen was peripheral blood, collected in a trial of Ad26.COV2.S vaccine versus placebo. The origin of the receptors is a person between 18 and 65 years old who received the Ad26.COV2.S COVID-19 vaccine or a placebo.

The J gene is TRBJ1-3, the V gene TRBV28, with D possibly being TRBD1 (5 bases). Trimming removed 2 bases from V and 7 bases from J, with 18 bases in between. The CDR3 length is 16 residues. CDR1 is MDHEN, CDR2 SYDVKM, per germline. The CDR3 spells CASSLIFSGRGNTIYF. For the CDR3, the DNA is TGTGCCAGCAGTTTAATTTTTTCAGGACGGGGGAACACCATATATTTT. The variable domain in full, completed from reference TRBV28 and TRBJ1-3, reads DVKVTQSSRYLVKRTGEKVFLECVQDMDHENMFWYRQDPGLGLRLIYFSYDVKMKEKGDIPEGYSVSREKKERFSLILESASTNQTSMYLCASSLIFSGRGNTIYFGEGSWLTVV.

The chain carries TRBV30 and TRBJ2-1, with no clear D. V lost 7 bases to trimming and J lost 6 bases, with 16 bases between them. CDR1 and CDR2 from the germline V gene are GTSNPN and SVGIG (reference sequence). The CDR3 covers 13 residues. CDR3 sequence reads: CASTQPWGNEQFF. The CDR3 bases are TGTGCCTCAACCCAACCATGGGGCAATGAGCAGTTCTTC.

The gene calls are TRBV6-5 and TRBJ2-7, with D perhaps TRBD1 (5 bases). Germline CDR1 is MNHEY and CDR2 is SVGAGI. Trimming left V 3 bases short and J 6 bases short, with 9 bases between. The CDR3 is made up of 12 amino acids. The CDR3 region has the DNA TGTGCCAGCAGTTATTCAGGGTCCGAGCAGTACTTC. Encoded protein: CASSYSGSEQYF.

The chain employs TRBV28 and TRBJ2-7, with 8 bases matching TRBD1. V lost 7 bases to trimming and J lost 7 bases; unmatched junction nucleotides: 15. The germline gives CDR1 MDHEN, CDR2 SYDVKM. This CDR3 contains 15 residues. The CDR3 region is CASNSGQAIRWEQYF. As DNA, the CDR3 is TGTGCCAGCAACTCGGGACAGGCAATACGGTGGGAGCAGTACTTC.

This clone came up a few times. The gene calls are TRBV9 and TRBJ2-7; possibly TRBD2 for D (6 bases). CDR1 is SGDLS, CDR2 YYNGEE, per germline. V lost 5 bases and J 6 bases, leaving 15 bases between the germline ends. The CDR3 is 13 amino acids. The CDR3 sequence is CASSLVEGGEQYF. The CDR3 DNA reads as TGTGCCAGCAGTTTGGTGGAGGGCGGCGAGCAGTACTTC.

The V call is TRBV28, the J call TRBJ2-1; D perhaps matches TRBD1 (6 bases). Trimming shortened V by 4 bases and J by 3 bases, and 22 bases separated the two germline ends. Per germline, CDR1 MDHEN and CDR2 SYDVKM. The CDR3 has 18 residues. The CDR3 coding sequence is TGTGCCAGCAGTTCTGAAGGGCCAGGGGCTAATTTCTACAATGAGCAGTTCTTC. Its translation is CASSSEGPGANFYNEQFF.

CDR3 protein: CSASGGRGEASNIQYF. CDR3 DNA sequence: TGCAGTGCTAGTGGGGGCCGGGGGGAGGCTAGTAACATTCAGTACTTC. This chain connects TRBV20-1 to TRBJ2-4; possibly TRBD2 for D (7 bases). There are 16 residues in the CDR3. The V end was cut by 3 bases, the J end by 7 bases, with 22 bases between. Germline CDR1 DFQATT, CDR2 SNEGSKA (reference sequence).

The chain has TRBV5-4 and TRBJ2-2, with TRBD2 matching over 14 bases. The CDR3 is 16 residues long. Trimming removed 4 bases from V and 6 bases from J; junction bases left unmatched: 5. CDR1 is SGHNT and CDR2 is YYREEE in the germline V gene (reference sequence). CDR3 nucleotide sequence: TGTGCCAGCAGCCCCGGGACTAGCGGGAGATCCGGGGAGCTGTTTTTT. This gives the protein CASSPGTSGRSGELFF.

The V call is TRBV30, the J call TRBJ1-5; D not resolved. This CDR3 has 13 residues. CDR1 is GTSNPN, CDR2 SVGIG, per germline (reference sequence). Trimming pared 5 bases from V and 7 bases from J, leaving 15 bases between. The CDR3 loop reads CAWSPGNEQPQHF. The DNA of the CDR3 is TGTGCCTGGTCTCCTGGGAATGAGCAGCCCCAGCATTTT.

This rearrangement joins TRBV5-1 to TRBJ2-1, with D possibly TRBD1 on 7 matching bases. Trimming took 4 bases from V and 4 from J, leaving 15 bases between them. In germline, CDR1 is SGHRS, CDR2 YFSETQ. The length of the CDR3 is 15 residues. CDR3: CASSPGGTVYNEQFF. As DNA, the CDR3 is TGCGCCAGCAGCCCTGGCGGGACAGTATACAATGAGCAGTTCTTC.

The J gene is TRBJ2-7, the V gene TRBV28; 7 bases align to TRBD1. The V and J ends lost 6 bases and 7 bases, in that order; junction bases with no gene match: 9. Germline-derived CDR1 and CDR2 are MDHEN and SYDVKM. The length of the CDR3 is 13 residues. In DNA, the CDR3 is TGTGCCAGCAGCCCAGGGACAGCCTGGGAGCAGTACTTC. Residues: CASSPGTAWEQYF.

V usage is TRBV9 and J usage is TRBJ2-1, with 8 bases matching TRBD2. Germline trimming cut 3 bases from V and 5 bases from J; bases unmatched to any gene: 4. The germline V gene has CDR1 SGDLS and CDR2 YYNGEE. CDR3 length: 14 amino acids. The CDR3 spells CASSDPGGDNEQFF. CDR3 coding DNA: TGTGCCAGCAGCGACCCGGGGGGGGACAATGAGCAGTTCTTC.

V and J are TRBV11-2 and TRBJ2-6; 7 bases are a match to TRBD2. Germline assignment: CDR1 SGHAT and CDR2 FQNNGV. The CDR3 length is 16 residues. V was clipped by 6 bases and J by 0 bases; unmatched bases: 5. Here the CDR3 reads CASSKRGASGANVLTF. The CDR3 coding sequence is TGTGCCAGCAGTAAGCGGGGCGCCTCTGGGGCCAACGTCCTGACTTTC.

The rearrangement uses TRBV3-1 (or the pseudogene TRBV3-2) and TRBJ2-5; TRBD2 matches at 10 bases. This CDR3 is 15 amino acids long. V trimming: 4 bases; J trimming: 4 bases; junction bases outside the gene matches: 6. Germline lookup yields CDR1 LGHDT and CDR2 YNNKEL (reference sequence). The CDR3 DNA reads TGTGCCAGCAGCCTCTCCCTAGCGGGAGCAGAGACCCAGTACTTC. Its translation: CASSLSLAGAETQYF.

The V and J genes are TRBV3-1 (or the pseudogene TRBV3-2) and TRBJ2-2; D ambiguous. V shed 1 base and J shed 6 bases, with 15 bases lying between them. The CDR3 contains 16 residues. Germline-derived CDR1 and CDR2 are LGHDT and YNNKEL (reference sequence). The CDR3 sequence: CASSQGTTVGAGELFF. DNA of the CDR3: TGTGCCAGCAGCCAAGGAACTACAGTTGGTGCCGGGGAGCTGTTTTTT.

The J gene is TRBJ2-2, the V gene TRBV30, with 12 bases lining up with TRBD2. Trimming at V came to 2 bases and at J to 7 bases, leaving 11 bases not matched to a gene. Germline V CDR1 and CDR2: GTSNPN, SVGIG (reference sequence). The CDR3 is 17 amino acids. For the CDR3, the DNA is TGTGCCTGGAGTAAAACCAGGACTAGCGGGATCGGCGGGGAGCTGTTTTTT. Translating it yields CAWSKTRTSGIGGELFF.

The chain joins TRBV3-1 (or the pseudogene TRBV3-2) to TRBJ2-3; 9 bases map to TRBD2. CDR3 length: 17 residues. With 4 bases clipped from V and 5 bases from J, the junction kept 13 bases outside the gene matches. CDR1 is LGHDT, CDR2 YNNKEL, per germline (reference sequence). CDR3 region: CASSPLLAGLRGDTQYF. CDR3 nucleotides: TGTGCCAGCAGCCCCCTACTAGCGGGTCTTAGGGGAGATACGCAGTATTTT.

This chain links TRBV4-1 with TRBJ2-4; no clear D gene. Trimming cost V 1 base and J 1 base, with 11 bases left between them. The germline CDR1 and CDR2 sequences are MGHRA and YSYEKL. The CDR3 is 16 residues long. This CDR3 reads CASSQVVETAKNIQYF. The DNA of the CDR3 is TGCGCCAGCAGCCAAGTGGTGGAGACGGCCAAAAACATTCAGTACTTC.

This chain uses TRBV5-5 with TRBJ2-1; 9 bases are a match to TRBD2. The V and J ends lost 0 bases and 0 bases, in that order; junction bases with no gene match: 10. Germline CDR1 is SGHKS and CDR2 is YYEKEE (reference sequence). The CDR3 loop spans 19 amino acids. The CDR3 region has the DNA TGTGCCAGCAGCTTGGAGGGACTAGCTAAACCAAGCTCCTACAATGAGCAGTTCTTC. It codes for CASSLEGLAKPSSYNEQFF.

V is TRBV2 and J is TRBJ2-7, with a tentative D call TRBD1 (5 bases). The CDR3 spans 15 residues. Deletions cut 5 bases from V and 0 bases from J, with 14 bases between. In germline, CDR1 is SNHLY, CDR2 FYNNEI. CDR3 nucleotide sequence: TGTGCCAGCAGTCGAATTCAGGGAAGCTCCTACGAGCAGTACTTC. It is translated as CASSRIQGSSYEQYF. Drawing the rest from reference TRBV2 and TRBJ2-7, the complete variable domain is EPEVTQTPSHQVTQMGQEVILRCVPISNHLYFYWYRQILGQKVEFLVSFYNNEISEKSEIFDDQFSVERPDGSNFTLKIRSTKLEDSAMYFCASSRIQGSSYEQYFGPGTRLTVT.